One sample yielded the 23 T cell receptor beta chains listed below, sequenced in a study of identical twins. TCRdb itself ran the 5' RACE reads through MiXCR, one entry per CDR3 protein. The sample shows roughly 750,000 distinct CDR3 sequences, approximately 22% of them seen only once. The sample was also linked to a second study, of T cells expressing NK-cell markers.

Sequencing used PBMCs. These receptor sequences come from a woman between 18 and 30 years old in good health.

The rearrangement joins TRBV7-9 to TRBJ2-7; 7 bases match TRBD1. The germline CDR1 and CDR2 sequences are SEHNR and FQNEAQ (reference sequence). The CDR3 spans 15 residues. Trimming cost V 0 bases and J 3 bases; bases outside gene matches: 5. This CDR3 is CASSLAPGQNYEQYF. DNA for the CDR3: TGTGCCAGCAGCTTAGCCCCGGGACAGAACTACGAGCAGTACTTC.

In nucleotides, the CDR3 is TGTGCCATCCGTGGGGGGACAGCCCAAGAGACCCAGTACTTC. Residues: CAIRGGTAQETQYF. J is TRBJ2-5 and V is TRBV10-3; D is perhaps TRBD1 (7 bases). V was pared by 8 bases and J by 1 base, with 14 bases between. The CDR3 length is 14 residues. Germline V gene lookup returns CDR1 ENHRY and CDR2 SYGVKD.

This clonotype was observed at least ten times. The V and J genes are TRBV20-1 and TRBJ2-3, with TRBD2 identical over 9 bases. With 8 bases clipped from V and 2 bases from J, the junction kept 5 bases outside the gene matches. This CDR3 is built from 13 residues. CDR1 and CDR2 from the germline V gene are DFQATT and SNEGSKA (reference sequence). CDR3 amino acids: CSPLAGLTDTQYF. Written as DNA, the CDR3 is TGCAGTCCCCTAGCGGGACTCACAGATACGCAGTATTTT.

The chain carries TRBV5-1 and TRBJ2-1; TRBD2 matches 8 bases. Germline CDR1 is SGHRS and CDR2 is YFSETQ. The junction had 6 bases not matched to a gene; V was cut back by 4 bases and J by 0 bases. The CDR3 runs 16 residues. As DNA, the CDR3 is TGCGCCAGCAGCGCCGGCGGGGGGAGCTCCTACAATGAGCAGTTCTTC. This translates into CASSAGGGSSYNEQFF.

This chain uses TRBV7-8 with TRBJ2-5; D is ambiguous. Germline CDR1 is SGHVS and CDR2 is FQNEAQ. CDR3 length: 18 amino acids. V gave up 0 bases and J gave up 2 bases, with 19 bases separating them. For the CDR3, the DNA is TGTGCCAGCAGCTTAGCGCCATCCGCGGCAAAGAATCAAGAGACCCAGTACTTC. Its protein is CASSLAPSAAKNQETQYF.

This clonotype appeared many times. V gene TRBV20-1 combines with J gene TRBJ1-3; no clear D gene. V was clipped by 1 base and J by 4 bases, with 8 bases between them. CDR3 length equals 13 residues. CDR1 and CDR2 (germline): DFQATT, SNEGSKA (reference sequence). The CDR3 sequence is CSARGRRGNTIYF. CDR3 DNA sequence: TGCAGTGCTAGAGGGCGGCGCGGAAACACCATATATTTT.

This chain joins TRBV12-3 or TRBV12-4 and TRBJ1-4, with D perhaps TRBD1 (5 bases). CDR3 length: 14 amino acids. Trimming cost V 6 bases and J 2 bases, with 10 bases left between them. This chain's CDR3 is CASRPGRTNEKLFF. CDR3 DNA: TGTGCCAGCAGGCCGGGACGGACTAATGAAAAACTGTTTTTT.

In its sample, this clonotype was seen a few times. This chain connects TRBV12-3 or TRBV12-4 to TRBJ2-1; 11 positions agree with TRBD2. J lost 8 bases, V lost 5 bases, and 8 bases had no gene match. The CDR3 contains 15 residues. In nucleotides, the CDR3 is TGTGCCAGCAGTCAACGTAGCGGGAGGGGGGATGAGCAGTTCTTC. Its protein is CASSQRSGRGDEQFF.

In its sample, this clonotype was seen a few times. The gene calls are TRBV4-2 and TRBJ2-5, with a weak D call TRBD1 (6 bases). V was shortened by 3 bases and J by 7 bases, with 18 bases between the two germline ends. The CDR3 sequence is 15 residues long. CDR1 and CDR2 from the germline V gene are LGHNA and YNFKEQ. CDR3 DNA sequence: TGTGCCAGCAGCCACCTCCAGGGGCCTTACAGGACCCAGTACTTC. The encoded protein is CASSHLQGPYRTQYF.

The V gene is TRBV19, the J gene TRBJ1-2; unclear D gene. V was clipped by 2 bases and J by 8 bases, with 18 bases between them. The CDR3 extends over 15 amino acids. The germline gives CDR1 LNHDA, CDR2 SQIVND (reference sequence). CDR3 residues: CASSIRGEGLGGYTF. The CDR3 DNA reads TGTGCCAGTAGTATACGCGGAGAGGGATTGGGCGGCTACACCTTC. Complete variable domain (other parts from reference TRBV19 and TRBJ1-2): DGGITQSPKYLFRKEGQNVTLSCEQNLNHDAMYWYRQDPGQGLRLIYYSQIVNDFQKGDIAEGYSVSREKKESFPLTVTSAQKNPTAFYLCASSIRGEGLGGYTFGSGTRLTVV.

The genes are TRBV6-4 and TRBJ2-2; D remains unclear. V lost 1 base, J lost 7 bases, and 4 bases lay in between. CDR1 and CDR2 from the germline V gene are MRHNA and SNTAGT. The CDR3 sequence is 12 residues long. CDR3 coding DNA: TGTGCCAGCAGTGACTTTGGCGGGGAGCTGTTTTTT. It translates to CASSDFGGELFF.

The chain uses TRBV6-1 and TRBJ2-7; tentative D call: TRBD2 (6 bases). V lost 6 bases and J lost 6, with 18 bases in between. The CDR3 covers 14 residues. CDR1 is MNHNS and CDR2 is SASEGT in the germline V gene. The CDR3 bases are TGTGCCAGCAGGGTAGGCCTCACCGGGGGCGAGCAGTACTTC. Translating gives CASRVGLTGGEQYF.

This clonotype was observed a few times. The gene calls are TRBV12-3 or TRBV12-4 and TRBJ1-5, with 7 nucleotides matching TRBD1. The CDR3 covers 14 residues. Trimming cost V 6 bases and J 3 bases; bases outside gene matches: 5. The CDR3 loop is CASSHRGVNQPQHF. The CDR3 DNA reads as TGTGCCAGCAGCCACAGGGGAGTCAATCAGCCCCAGCATTTT.

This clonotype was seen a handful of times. In nucleotides, the CDR3 is TGCAGTGCCACCTTAGGACAGTATGGCTACACCTTC. Its protein is CSATLGQYGYTF. The rearrangement uses TRBV20-1 and TRBJ1-2, with D perhaps TRBD1 (6 bases). The CDR3 has 12 amino acids. V dropped 6 bases and J dropped 5 bases, with 13 bases sitting between them. The germline V gene encodes CDR1 DFQATT and CDR2 SNEGSKA (reference sequence).

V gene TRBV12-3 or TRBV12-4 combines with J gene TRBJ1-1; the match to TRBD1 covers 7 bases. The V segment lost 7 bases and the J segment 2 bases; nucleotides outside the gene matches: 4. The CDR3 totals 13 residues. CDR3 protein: CASNVGGNTEAFF. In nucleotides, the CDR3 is TGTGCCAGCAATGTAGGGGGCAACACTGAAGCTTTCTTT.

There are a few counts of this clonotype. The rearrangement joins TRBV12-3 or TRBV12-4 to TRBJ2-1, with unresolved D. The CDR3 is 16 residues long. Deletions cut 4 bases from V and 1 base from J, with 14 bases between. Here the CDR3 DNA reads TGTGCCAGCAGTTCCCGACTCGGCTATTCCTACAATGAGCAGTTCTTC. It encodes CASSSRLGYSYNEQFF.

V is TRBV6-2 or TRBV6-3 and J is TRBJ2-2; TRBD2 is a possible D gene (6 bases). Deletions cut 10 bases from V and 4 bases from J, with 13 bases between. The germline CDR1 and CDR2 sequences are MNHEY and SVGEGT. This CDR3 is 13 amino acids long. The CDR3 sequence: CATSGSLTGELFF. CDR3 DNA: TGTGCCACATCCGGGAGCCTCACCGGGGAGCTGTTTTTT.

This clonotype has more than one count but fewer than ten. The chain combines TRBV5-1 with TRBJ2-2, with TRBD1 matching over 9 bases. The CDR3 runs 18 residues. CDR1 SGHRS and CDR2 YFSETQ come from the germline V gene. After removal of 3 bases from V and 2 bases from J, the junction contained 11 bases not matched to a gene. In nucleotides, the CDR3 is TGCGCCAGCAGCTCCCGGACAGGGGCCTTACCCAACACCGGGGAGCTGTTTTTT. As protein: CASSSRTGALPNTGELFF.

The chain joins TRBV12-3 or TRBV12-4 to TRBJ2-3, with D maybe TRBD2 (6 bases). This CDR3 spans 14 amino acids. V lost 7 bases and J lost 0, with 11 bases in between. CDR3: CASTGDPSTDTQYF. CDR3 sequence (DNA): TGTGCCAGCACGGGGGATCCTAGCACAGATACGCAGTATTTT.

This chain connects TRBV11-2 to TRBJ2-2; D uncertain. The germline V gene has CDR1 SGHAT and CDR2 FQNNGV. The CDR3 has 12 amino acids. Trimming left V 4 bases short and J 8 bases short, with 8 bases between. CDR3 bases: TGTGCCAGCAGCTACGCTCAGGGGGAGCTGTTTTTT. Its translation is CASSYAQGELFF.

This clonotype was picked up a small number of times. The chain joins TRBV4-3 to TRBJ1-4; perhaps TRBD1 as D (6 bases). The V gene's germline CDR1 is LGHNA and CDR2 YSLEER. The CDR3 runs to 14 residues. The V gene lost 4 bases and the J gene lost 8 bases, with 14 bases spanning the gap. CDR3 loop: CASSLLRGGEKLFF. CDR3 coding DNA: TGCGCCAGCAGCCTTCTCAGGGGAGGGGAAAAACTGTTTTTT.

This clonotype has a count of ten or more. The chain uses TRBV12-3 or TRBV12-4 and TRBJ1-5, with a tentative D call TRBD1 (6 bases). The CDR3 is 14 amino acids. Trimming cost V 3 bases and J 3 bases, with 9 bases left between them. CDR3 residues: CASSFGDTNQPQHF. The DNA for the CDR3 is TGTGCCAGCAGTTTTGGGGACACCAATCAGCCCCAGCATTTT.

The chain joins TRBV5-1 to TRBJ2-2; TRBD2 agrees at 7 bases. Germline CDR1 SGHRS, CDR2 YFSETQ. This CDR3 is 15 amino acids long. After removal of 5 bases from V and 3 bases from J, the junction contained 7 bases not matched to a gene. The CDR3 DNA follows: TGCGCCAGCAGGCGGGGGACGGATTACACCGGGGAGCTGTTTTTT. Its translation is CASRRGTDYTGELFF.